This paragraph covers one TCR beta chain sequence. V was pared by 5 bases and J by 0 bases, with 6 bases of the junction left unmatched. Looked up from germline, CDR1 is SGHTA and CDR2 is FQGNSA. This CDR3 has 15 amino acids. The data originate from a study of Ad26.COV2.S vaccination and SARS-CoV-2 variants. Treatment in this sample: around 19 received Ad26.COV2.S at low or high dose, single or two shots; roughly five received placebo; per-sample allocation not given. It was on day 63 after the first vaccine or placebo injection that samples were taken. Libraries were prepared by immunoSEQ multiplex PCR; TCRdb keeps only in-frame clonotypes and omits some of them. Among over 400,000 clones listed, roughly 90% were seen once.

Material: peripheral blood, obtained in a trial of Ad26.COV2.S vaccine versus placebo. The rearrangement links TRBV7-2 to TRBJ2-5; 7 nucleotides match TRBD2. The source of this sequence is a person between 18 and 65 years old who received the Ad26.COV2.S COVID-19 vaccine or a placebo. The CDR3 nucleotides are TGTGCCAGCAGCGTAACCGGGGGGTACCAAGAGACCCAGTACTTC. Its translation is CASSVTGGYQETQYF.